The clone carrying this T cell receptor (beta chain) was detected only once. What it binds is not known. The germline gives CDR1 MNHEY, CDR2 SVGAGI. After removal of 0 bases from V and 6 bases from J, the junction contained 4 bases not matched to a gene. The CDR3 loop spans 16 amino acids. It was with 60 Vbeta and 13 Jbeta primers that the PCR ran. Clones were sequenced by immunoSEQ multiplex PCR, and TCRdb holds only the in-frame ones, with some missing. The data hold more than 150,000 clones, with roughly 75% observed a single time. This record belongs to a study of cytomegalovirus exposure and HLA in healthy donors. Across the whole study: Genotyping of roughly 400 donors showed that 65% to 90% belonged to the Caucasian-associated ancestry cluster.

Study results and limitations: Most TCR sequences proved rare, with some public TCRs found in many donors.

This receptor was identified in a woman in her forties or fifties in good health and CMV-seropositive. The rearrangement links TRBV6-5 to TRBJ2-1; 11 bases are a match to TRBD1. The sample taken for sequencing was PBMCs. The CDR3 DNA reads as TGTGCCAGCAGTTACTCGATGGGACAGGGGGTCAATGAGCAGTTCTTC. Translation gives CASSYSMGQGVNEQFF.